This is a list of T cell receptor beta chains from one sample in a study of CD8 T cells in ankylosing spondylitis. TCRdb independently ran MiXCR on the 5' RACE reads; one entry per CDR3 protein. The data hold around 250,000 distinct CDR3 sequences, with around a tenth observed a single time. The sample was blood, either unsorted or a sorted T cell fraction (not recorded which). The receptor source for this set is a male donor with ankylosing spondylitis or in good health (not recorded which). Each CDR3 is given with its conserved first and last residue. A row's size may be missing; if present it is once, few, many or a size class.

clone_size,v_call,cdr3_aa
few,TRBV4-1,CASSHLYFGETQYF
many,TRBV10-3,CAMGNQGLAAYEQYF
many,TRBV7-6,CASSLEASGGVTDTQYF
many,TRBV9,CASSVVGGGYNEQFF
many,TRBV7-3,CASSLTGLAVQFF
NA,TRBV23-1,CARGLIGRWHEQFF
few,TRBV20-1,CSAISETGANVLTF
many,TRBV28,CASSLGLSPGGYTF
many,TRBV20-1,CSARVPDRGHTEAFF
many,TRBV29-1,CSVGPDPNEKLFF
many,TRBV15,CATSSRDRGWYF
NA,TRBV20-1,CSARGRDTQYF
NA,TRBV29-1,CSSGAAAEAFF
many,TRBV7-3,CASSPGLANTGELFF
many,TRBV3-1,CASSQDRSGTQYF
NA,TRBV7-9,CASSSALADSYNEQFF
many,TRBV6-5,CASSYSFGQSSYNEQFF
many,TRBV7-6,CASSIAPQGGEKLFF
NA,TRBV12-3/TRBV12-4,CASILFSPGELFF
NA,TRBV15,CATGQGEGNQPQHF
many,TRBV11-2,CASSPGLADNEQFF
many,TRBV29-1,CSAGGQVVETQYF
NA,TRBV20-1,CSAIQGANSNQPQHF
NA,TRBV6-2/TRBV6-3,CASTDVASSYNEQFF
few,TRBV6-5,CASSYGASGTTGTDTQYF
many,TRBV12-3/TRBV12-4,CASSQGESYTF
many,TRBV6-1,CASNGEAFF
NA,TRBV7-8,CASSLVNSGEQYF
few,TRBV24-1,CATSDPLAGGLGELFF
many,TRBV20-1,CSAPRPSGGSYGYTF
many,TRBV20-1,CSAKNRATEGIEAFF